What follows are 17 T cell receptor beta chains derived from one specimen sequenced in a study of T cell changes during pregnancy in multiple sclerosis. Sequenced by immunoSEQ multiplex PCR; TCRdb stores in-frame clones only, minus some. The data show 78,000 or so clones, 75% to 95% seen once. This sample comprised CD4+ T cells from peripheral blood mononuclear cells, obtained before pregnancy. The receptors here all came from a female donor with multiple sclerosis, enrolled in a pregnancy study.

The chain couples TRBV19 to TRBJ2-1; 9 positions agree with TRBD1. Germline V lookup: CDR1 LNHDA, CDR2 SQIVND (reference sequence). The CDR3 extends over 15 amino acids. The V and J ends lost 4 bases and 4 bases, in that order; junction bases with no gene match: 5. The CDR3 nucleotides read TGTGCCAGTAGTACGGGACAGGGAAGGTACAATGAGCAGTTCTTC. This codes for CASSTGQGRYNEQFF.

The rearrangement uses TRBV9 and TRBJ2-1; TRBD2 matches 7 bases. The CDR3 has 15 residues. V gave up 0 bases and J gave up 3 bases; unmatched junction bases: 3. CDR1 is SGDLS and CDR2 is YYNGEE in the germline V gene. This CDR3 is CASSVAGGSYNEQFF. The CDR3 bases are TGTGCCAGCAGCGTAGCGGGCGGGAGCTACAATGAGCAGTTCTTC. The full variable domain, its missing parts supplied by reference TRBV9 and TRBJ2-1, is DSGVTQTPKHLITATGQRVTLRCSPRSGDLSVYWYQQSLDQGLQFLIQYYNGEERAKGNILERFSAQQFPDLHSELNLSSLELGDSALYFCASSVAGGSYNEQFFGPGTRLTVL.

V and J are TRBV7-9 and TRBJ2-7, with 8 bases identical to TRBD1. Germline trimming cut 5 bases from V and 5 bases from J; bases unmatched to any gene: 11. This CDR3 has 15 amino acids. Germline-derived CDR1 and CDR2 are SEHNR and FQNEAQ (reference sequence). For the CDR3, the DNA is TGTGCCAGCAGCAAAGACCGAGACAGGGGCAACGAGCAGTACTTC. This encodes CASSKDRDRGNEQYF.

The chain carries TRBV5-1 and TRBJ1-2; D remains unclear. The CDR3 contains 14 residues. V was trimmed by 0 bases and J by 8 bases, leaving 14 bases between them. Germline CDR1 reads SGHRS; CDR2 reads YFSETQ. The CDR3 nucleotides are TGCGCCAGCAGCTTGGCCGATAGGGAGGCGGGCTACACCTTC. It encodes CASSLADREAGYTF.

The chain recombines TRBV4-1 with TRBJ2-1; 14 nucleotides line up with TRBD2. Unmatched junction bases numbered 12, after V lost 3 bases and J lost 5 bases. The CDR3 extends over 19 amino acids. Germline CDR1 MGHRA, CDR2 YSYEKL. The DNA for the CDR3 is TGCGCCAGCAGCCATTGGAGAGGGACTAGCGGGAGTAACCACAATGAGCAGTTCTTC. Translating gives CASSHWRGTSGSNHNEQFF.

V and J are TRBV30 and TRBJ1-2, with TRBD1 matching over 9 bases. The length of the CDR3 is 14 residues. The germline gives CDR1 GTSNPN, CDR2 SVGIG (reference sequence). V shed 3 bases and J 7 bases; nucleotides not matched to a gene: 9. For the CDR3, the DNA is TGTGCCTGGAGGGAAACAGGGGGCAGCGGTGGCTACACCTTC. This gives the protein CAWRETGGSGGYTF.

The chain is built from TRBV5-1 and TRBJ2-1; 11 nucleotides agree with TRBD2. CDR3 length: 15 residues. The germline gives CDR1 SGHRS, CDR2 YFSETQ. V shed 2 bases, J shed 5 bases, and the junction held 3 bases outside the gene matches. The DNA for the CDR3 is TGCGCCAGCAGCTTACTAGCGGGGGCCAACAATGAGCAGTTCTTC. Translating it yields CASSLLAGANNEQFF.

This sequence joins TRBV19 and TRBJ1-5, with TRBD1 matching 10 bases. Germline V gene data show CDR1 as LNHDA and CDR2 as SQIVND (reference sequence). This CDR3 contains 15 residues. V was clipped by 6 bases and J by 3 bases; unmatched bases: 5. CDR3 in amino acids: CASRPGQGFNQPQHF. The CDR3 DNA reads TGTGCCAGTAGACCGGGACAGGGGTTCAATCAGCCCCAGCATTTT.

The V call is TRBV5-1, the J call TRBJ1-1; a possible D gene is TRBD1 (5 bases). The V end was cut by 0 bases, the J end by 7 bases, with 16 bases between. The CDR3 contains 15 residues. Germline V gene data show CDR1 as SGHRS and CDR2 as YFSETQ. In DNA form, the CDR3 reads TGCGCCAGCAGCTTGGCGCGGACCACAACAGGTGAAGCTTTCTTT. This gives the protein CASSLARTTTGEAFF.

In its sample, this clone was seen a few times. V usage is TRBV2 and J usage is TRBJ2-2; 14 bases are a match to TRBD2. Germline V gene data show CDR1 as SNHLY and CDR2 as FYNNEI. The CDR3 consists of 15 residues. With V trimmed by 6 bases and J by 7 bases, 4 bases remained unmatched. CDR3: CASRGTSGRSGELFF. CDR3 coding DNA: TGTGCCAGCAGAGGGACTAGCGGGAGAAGCGGGGAGCTGTTTTTT.

The CDR3 DNA reads TGCGTTAGCTCCTACAATGAGCAGTTCTTC. It translates to CVSSYNEQFF. The rearrangement links TRBV20-1 to TRBJ2-1; D gene unclear. CDR3 size: 10 residues. CDR1 DFQATT and CDR2 SNEGSKA come from the germline V gene (reference sequence).

The chain joins TRBV5-4 to TRBJ1-4; D is undetermined. The CDR3 consists of 13 residues. CDR1 is SGHNT and CDR2 is YYREEE in the germline V gene (reference sequence). The V and J ends lost 4 bases and 5 bases respectively, with 9 bases between them. The CDR3 reads CASSQDANEKLFF. CDR3 nucleotides: TGTGCCAGCAGCCAGGATGCCAATGAAAAACTGTTTTTT.

This clone is a singleton in its sample. The genes are TRBV28 and TRBJ1-1; the D gene is possibly TRBD1 (6 bases). V was cut by 3 bases and J by 1 base, with 12 bases left in between. There are 15 residues in the CDR3. Germline-derived CDR1 and CDR2 are MDHEN and SYDVKM. The CDR3 DNA follows: TGTGCCAGCAGTTTGGGGGGGCTAGAGAACACTGAAGCTTTCTTT. This codes for CASSLGGLENTEAFF.

The V call is TRBV6-5, the J call TRBJ1-2; D gene uncertain. Per the germline V gene, CDR1 is MNHEY and CDR2 is SVGAGI. V lost 5 bases and J lost 1, with 14 bases in between. This CDR3 is built from 15 residues. This CDR3 is CASSPLVVSNYGYTF. In nucleotides, the CDR3 is TGTGCCAGCAGTCCACTCGTCGTGAGTAACTATGGCTACACCTTC.

V and J are TRBV6-5 and TRBJ1-1, with a tentative D call TRBD1 (5 bases). Trimming removed 4 bases from V and 6 bases from J, with 18 bases in between. CDR3 size: 15 residues. CDR1 MNHEY and CDR2 SVGAGI come from the germline V gene. CDR3 amino acids: CASSSGGTAGSEAFF. CDR3 DNA: TGTGCCAGCAGTTCGGGGGGGACGGCGGGGTCTGAAGCTTTCTTT.

The genes are TRBV5-6 and TRBJ2-7; perhaps TRBD1 as D (5 bases). Germline assignment: CDR1 SGHDT and CDR2 YYEEEE. CDR3 length: 15 residues. V was cut by 4 bases and J by 2 bases, with 16 bases left in between. The CDR3 nucleotides read TGTGCCAGCAGCCCAGGGCTACTCACCACCTACGAGCAGTACTTC. Its translation: CASSPGLLTTYEQYF. Complete variable domain (other parts from reference TRBV5-6 and TRBJ2-7): DAGVTQSPTHLIKTRGQQVTLRCSPKSGHDTVSWYQQALGQGPQFIFQYYEEEERQRGNFPDRFSGHQFPNYSSELNVNALLLGDSALYLCASSPGLLTTYEQYFGPGTRLTVT.

The chain is built from TRBV5-1 and TRBJ2-5; D might be TRBD1 (6 bases). The CDR3 is 14 amino acids. Trimming shortened V by 4 bases and J by 4 bases, and 14 bases separated the two germline ends. Looked up from germline, CDR1 is SGHRS and CDR2 is YFSETQ. The CDR3 is CASSKNRVGETQYF. CDR3 DNA sequence: TGCGCCAGCAGCAAAAACAGGGTAGGAGAGACCCAGTACTTC.